The T cell receptor beta chain described here comes from a study of siplizumab effects on memory and regulatory T cells. Libraries were prepared by immunoSEQ multiplex PCR; TCRdb keeps only in-frame clonotypes and omits some of them. The repertoire includes around 82,000 clones, approximately 93% of them detected once, and about 5% sits in the top ten. This clone was observed once. Its antigen is not known. Germline values: CDR1 LNHDA, CDR2 SQIVND (reference sequence). The CDR3 loop spans 15 amino acids. V lost 3 bases, J lost 4 bases, and 3 bases stayed unmatched. Study results and caveats: Naive T cells seemed more diverse than memory cells; they also seemed major alloresponse contributors. Roughly 75-96% of proliferating clones (CD4+ or CD8+) could not be assigned a naive or memory phenotype.

Sequencing was carried out using CD8+ T cells sorted from blood. The chain uses TRBV19 and TRBJ1-1; 12 nucleotides line up with TRBD1. The sequence was obtained from a human donor in good health. The CDR3 sequence is CASSIGTGGFTEAFF. CDR3 DNA: TGTGCCAGTAGTATCGGGACAGGGGGCTTCACTGAAGCTTTCTTT.